Each of the 2 T cell receptor beta chains below was sequenced from the same sample in a study of T cells in Graves' hyperthyroidism and ophthalmopathy (dated by TCRdb to between 2019 and 2020). Library creation used multiplex PCR. Sequencing used an Illumina HiSeq 2000. TCR beta CDR3 regions were amplified from RNA transcripts. The first round of RT-PCR for the TCR CDR3 was performed with the HTBI primer set and the Qiagen OneStep RT-PCR kit. TCRdb's own reprocessing of the public reads used fastp at Q25 and MiXCR and kept productive beta chains. Rows are combined by CDR3 protein, so each entry shows the most common genes and DNA. This sample lists more than 300,000 distinct CDR3 sequences; 15% to 20% were detected once. The top ten hold 40% to 45% of the sample. The sequenced sample was blood. These receptors were collected from a man younger than 30 with Graves' ophthalmopathy.

This clonotype was counted once. One end of the junction is discordant with germline, which a read error may explain. The J gene is TRBJ2-3, the V gene TRBV5-5; unclear D gene. This CDR3 contains 15 residues. The germline V gene encodes CDR1 SGHKS and CDR2 YYEKEE (reference sequence). CDR3 sequence: CASNAYRTSTDTQYF. The CDR3 DNA sequence: TGCGCCAGCAACGCCTATCGGACCAGCACAGATACGCAGTATTTT.

This clonotype was observed at least ten times. The chain links TRBV28 to TRBJ2-3; TRBD1 matches at 8 bases. This CDR3 is 15 amino acids long. Germline loops: CDR1 MDHEN, CDR2 SYDVKM. With 5 bases clipped from V and 4 bases from J, the junction kept 8 bases outside the gene matches. The CDR3 nucleotides read TGTGCCAGCAGTCCTTTCATGACAGGGGCAGATACGCAGTATTTT. Its translation is CASSPFMTGADTQYF.